Reported below is one T cell receptor (beta chain). The target of this receptor is not known. No much larger clone is present one base from it, and per-base qualities are unavailable. CDR1 and CDR2 were assigned from the germline V gene (reference sequence) as SEHNR and FQNEAQ. Spanning cysteine to phenylalanine, the CDR3 consists of 15 amino acids. Only CDR3 DNA is held: 45 bases, read in frame from base 1. The junction carries 14 bases between V and J, which are trimmed by 1 base and 5 bases respectively. This sample stems from a study of technical replicates of blood from several donors (dated by TCRdb to 2016 to 2017). Library method: the immunoSEQ multiplex PCR assay. This immuneACCESS table, as held by TCRdb, lists in-frame sequences with V and J called but not all clones. Of the missing ones, under half trace to an unresolved V gene in checked studies; the others have no known cause. The sample data list about 74,000 clones, and approximately 95% of these were observed just once. The ten largest clones take up 0.2% to 0.3% of the sample.

The sample taken for sequencing was T cells isolated from PBMCs. The chain employs TRBV7-9 and TRBJ1-1; no D segment can be confidently identified. This clonotype was sampled from a human donor in good health. The CDR3 protein sequence reads: CASSLGVFLRTEAFF. In nucleotide form, the sequence is TGTGCCAGCAGCTTAGGGGTTTTTCTGCGGACTGAAGCTTTCTTT.